This entry concerns a single T cell receptor (beta chain). Antigen specificity is unknown. Other DNA sequences in the sample encode the same CDR3. PCR primers comprised 60 Vbeta and 13 Jbeta primers. Clones were read by immunoSEQ multiplex PCR, and TCRdb kept only the in-frame ones, dropping some. The sample has approximately 150,000 clones; approximately 75% are singletons. This sample was included in a study of cytomegalovirus exposure and HLA in healthy donors. With 4 bases clipped from V and 4 bases from J, the junction kept 2 bases outside the gene matches. This CDR3 comprises 13 residues. Germline lookup yields CDR1 SGHNT and CDR2 YYREEE (reference sequence). General study results and limits: Other equally common chains were less clonally expanded than HLA-associated TCR beta chains, a later analysis showed. For most TCR beta V segments, an earlier analysis put the productive rate at about 87% or about 30% of the time. Association of a missense DCLRE1C variant with TCR beta V- and J-gene trimming was reported in a later analysis.

This chain uses TRBV5-4 with TRBJ2-5; 9 bases line up with TRBD1. The sequence came from a man between 25 and 39 years old in good health and CMV-seropositive. Sequenced: PBMCs. The CDR3 sequence: CASSLGQGETQYF. CDR3 coding DNA: TGTGCCAGCAGCCTGGGACAGGGAGAGACCCAGTACTTC.